This T cell receptor (beta chain) originates from a study of T cell changes during pregnancy in multiple sclerosis (dated 2019 in TCRdb). In terms of the full investigation: Changes in the T cell repertoire over the course of pregnancy were examined in this study in women with multiple sclerosis.

Library creation used the immunoSEQ multiplex PCR assay. Drawn from immuneACCESS, this table holds only the in-frame rearrangements with V and J called that TCRdb kept. Clones are partly lost; checked studies trace under half to an unresolved V gene and leave the rest unexplained. The sample contains 50,000 to 55,000 clones, 92% of them found a single time. Of the sample, 0.5% is held by the ten largest clones. V gives up 6 bases and J gives up 2 bases, and the segment between their germline ends measures 13 bases. Including the terminal cysteine and phenylalanine, the CDR3 comprises 14 residues. Only the CDR3 DNA stays, 42 bases, in frame from base 1. For CDR1 and CDR2, the germline V gene (reference sequence) lists WNHNN and SYGVQD. With regard to this clone: Which antigen it targets is not known. There are no base qualities to consult, and no much larger clone falls within one base.

The sample was CD4+ T cells from peripheral blood mononuclear cells, taken in the third trimester of pregnancy. The chain couples TRBV10-1 to TRBJ2-5; matching of 5 bases hints at TRBD1 as the D gene. The sequence was collected from a female donor with multiple sclerosis, enrolled in a pregnancy study. This receptor carries the CDR3 CASSRSRGQETQYF. The sequenced DNA is TGCGCCAGCAGCCGTTCTAGGGGTCAAGAGACCCAGTACTTC.